The T cell receptor (beta chain) under discussion was sequenced for a study of human T cells and chemical hapten exposure. Study background: Readings were taken at 6 days from patch tests that had applied 0.01% DPC to the upper back. Women made up most patients, who had alopecia areata, totalis or universalis.

This clonotype was counted between two and nine times. Specified time point: pre-sensitization, week 0. Regarding treatment: therapeutic diphenylcyclopropenone sensitization with weekly scalp DPC. It was from unfractionated whole blood that total RNA was extracted. Individual cDNA molecules received unique molecular identifiers in the library. TCRdb fed the RACE reads into MiXCR, producing one record per CDR3 protein. The sample has 200,000 to 300,000 distinct CDR3 sequences, about 9% seen once. V dropped 3 bases and J dropped 2 bases, with 26 bases sitting between them. Germline V CDR1 and CDR2: MNHEY, SMNVEV (reference sequence). This CDR3 spans 19 amino acids.

The chain employs TRBV27 and TRBJ2-7, with D possibly TRBD1 on 6 matching bases. The source was whole blood, collected in connection with sensitization to the hapten diphenylcyclopropenone (DPC). The receptor comes from a woman in her forties with alopecia areata. Some clones in this sample may be carry-over from other donors' samples. CDR3 region: CASSFRWSRSGAETYEQYF. CDR3 bases: TGTGCCAGCAGTTTTCGATGGTCGCGATCAGGGGCCGAGACCTACGAGCAGTACTTC.